This T cell receptor (beta chain) appears in the sequencing data of a study of radiotherapy plus CTLA-4 blockade in lung cancer. About the research overall: Objective response rate was more than 15%; disease control rate, approximately 33%. General study findings and limits: Radiotherapy was combined with ipilimumab, and tumor-derived TCR clones then expanded in blood.

Ten or more counts support this clone. Its antigen is undetermined. The CDR3 is made up of 17 amino acids. Germline CDR1 and CDR2: SGHDT and YYEEEE. Trimming shortened V by 4 bases and J by 2 bases, and 21 bases separated the two germline ends. Data came from immunoSEQ multiplex PCR; TCRdb stores just in-frame clones and leaves some out. The top ten hold roughly 3.1% of the sample, which has some 110,000 clones, 81% seen once. V is TRBV5-6 and J is TRBJ1-2, with a tentative D call TRBD1 (5 bases). The receptor comes from a human donor with non-small cell lung cancer that progressed on radiotherapy plus ipilimumab. Some clones in this sample may be carry-over from other donors' samples. This specimen consisted of peripheral blood, obtained from a patient treated with radiotherapy plus ipilimumab. Here the CDR3 reads CASSGEGTVRRNYGYTF. The CDR3 DNA follows: TGTGCCAGCAGCGGCGAAGGGACCGTACGCCGGAACTATGGCTACACCTTC.